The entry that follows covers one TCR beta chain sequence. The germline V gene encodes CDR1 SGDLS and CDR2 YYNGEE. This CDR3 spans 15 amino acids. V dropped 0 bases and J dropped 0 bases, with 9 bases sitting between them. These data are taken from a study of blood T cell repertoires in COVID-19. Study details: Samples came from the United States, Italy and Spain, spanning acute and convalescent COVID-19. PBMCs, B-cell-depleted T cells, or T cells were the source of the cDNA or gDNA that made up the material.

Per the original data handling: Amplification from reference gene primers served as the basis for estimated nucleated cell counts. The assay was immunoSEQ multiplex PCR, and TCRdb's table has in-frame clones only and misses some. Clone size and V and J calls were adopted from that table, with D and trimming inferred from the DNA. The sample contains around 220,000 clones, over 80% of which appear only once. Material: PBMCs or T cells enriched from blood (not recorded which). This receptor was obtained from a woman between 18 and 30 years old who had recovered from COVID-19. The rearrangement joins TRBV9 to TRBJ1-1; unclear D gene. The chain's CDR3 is CASSVDAGMNTEAFF. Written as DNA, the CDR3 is TGTGCCAGCAGCGTAGATGCGGGCATGAACACTGAAGCTTTCTTT. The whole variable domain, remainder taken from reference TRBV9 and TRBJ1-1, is DSGVTQTPKHLITATGQRVTLRCSPRSGDLSVYWYQQSLDQGLQFLIQYYNGEERAKGNILERFSAQQFPDLHSELNLSSLELGDSALYFCASSVDAGMNTEAFFGQGTRLTVV.